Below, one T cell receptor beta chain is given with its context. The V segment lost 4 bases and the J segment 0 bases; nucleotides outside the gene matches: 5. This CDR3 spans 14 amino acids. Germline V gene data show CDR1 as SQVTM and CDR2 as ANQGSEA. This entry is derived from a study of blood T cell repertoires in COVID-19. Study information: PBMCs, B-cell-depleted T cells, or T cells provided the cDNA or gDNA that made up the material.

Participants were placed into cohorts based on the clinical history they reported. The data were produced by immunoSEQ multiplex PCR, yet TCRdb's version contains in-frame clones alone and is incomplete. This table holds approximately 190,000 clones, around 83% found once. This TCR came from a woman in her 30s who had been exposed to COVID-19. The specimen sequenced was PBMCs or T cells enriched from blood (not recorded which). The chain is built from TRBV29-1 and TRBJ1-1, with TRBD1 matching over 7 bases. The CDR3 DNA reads TGCAGCGTTGCGGACAGGCTTATGAACACTGAAGCTTTCTTT. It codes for CSVADRLMNTEAFF.